This entry lists 26 T cell receptor beta chains sequenced from one sample in a study of multiple sclerosis patients with progressive multifocal leukoencephalopathy. The time point here: less than 15 months of natalizumab therapy. Produced via immunoSEQ multiplex PCR; TCRdb's table is partial and in-frame only. The repertoire holds approximately 30,000 clones, with around 87% as singletons. This material consisted of PBMCs, taken from a patient treated with natalizumab. Every receptor here comes from a human donor with multiple sclerosis.

The genes are TRBV7-8 and TRBJ1-4; no definite D call. This CDR3 contains 14 residues. V lost 1 base to trimming and J lost 5 bases, with 8 bases between them. Per germline, CDR1 SGHVS and CDR2 FQNEAQ. This chain's CDR3 is CASSLDSLNEKLFF. The CDR3 nucleotides read TGTGCCAGCAGCTTAGACAGCCTAAATGAAAAACTGTTTTTT.

J is TRBJ1-5 and V is TRBV6-5, with D possibly matching TRBD1 (5 bases). Between the trimmed V and J ends, which lost 0 bases and 6 bases, there was a span of 12 bases. Germline assignment: CDR1 MNHEY and CDR2 SVGAGI. This CDR3 is 15 amino acids long. The CDR3 reads CASSYSIGQGQPQHF. The CDR3 region has the DNA TGTGCCAGCAGTTACTCTATAGGGCAGGGTCAGCCCCAGCATTTT.

V usage is TRBV7-2 and J usage is TRBJ1-1, with D hard to call. The CDR3 is 14 residues long. Trimming removed 5 bases from V and 1 base from J, with 11 bases in between. CDR1 is SGHTA, CDR2 FQGNSA, per germline. CDR3 residues: CASSARVWNTEAFF. Here the CDR3 DNA reads TGTGCCAGCAGCGCTAGGGTCTGGAACACTGAAGCTTTCTTT. Full variable domain (outside the CDR3, taken from reference TRBV7-2 and TRBJ1-1): GAGVSQSPSNKVTEKGKDVELRCDPISGHTALYWYRQSLGQGLEFLIYFQGNSAPDKSGLPSDRFSAERTGGSVSTLTIQRTQQEDSAVYLCASSARVWNTEAFFGQGTRLTVV.

This clone was detected only once. This chain connects TRBV6-1 to TRBJ1-1; D gene uncertain. The CDR3 totals 13 residues. Germline CDR1 and CDR2: MNHNS and SASEGT. V lost 6 bases to trimming and J lost 4 bases, with 12 bases between them. The CDR3 protein is CASSLVPSTEAFF. CDR3 DNA: TGTGCCAGCAGCCTCGTACCGTCCACTGAAGCTTTCTTT.

The gene calls are TRBV6-6 and TRBJ2-1; D might be TRBD1 or TRBD2, each matching 5 bases. Germline values: CDR1 MNHNY, CDR2 SVGAGI (reference sequence). The CDR3 is 12 residues long. Trimming removed 7 bases from V and 10 bases from J, with 14 bases in between. The CDR3 spells CASNSLGEEQFF. The CDR3 region has the DNA TGTGCCAGCAACAGCCTGGGGGAAGAGCAGTTCTTC.

The chain uses TRBV7-9 and TRBJ1-2; perhaps TRBD1 as D (6 bases). V was cut by 0 bases and J by 5 bases, with 16 bases left in between. CDR1 and CDR2 from the germline V gene are SEHNR and FQNEAQ (reference sequence). This CDR3 is built from 16 residues. For the CDR3, the DNA is TGTGCCAGCAGCTTAGCGAAGGGGGTTAAGGGGTATGGCTACACCTTC. Protein product: CASSLAKGVKGYGYTF. Complete variable domain (other parts from reference TRBV7-9 and TRBJ1-2): DTGVSQNPRHKITKRGQNVTFRCDPISEHNRLYWYRQTLGQGPEFLTYFQNEAQLEKSRLLSDRFSAERPKGSFSTLEIQRTEQGDSAMYLCASSLAKGVKGYGYTFGSGTRLTVV.

The chain is built from TRBV6-5 and TRBJ1-2; 10 bases fit TRBD1. The CDR3 has 14 residues. V trimming: 6 bases; J trimming: 5 bases; junction bases outside the gene matches: 6. Per germline, CDR1 MNHEY and CDR2 SVGAGI. CDR3 sequence reads: CASSGPGQGYGYTF. DNA for the CDR3: TGTGCCAGCAGCGGTCCGGGACAGGGGTATGGCTACACCTTC.

This chain uses TRBV7-3 with TRBJ2-2; perhaps TRBD2 as D (5 bases). V was cut by 5 bases and J by 4 bases, with 14 bases left in between. CDR1 and CDR2 from the germline V gene are SGHTA and FQGTGA. CDR3 length: 15 residues. CDR3 sequence (DNA): TGTGCCAGCAGCACCTGGACTCGAGTCACCGGGGAGCTGTTTTTT. Translated, it gives CASSTWTRVTGELFF.

In nucleotides, the CDR3 is TGTGCCAGCAGCTTAGGACGGACAGAGGGCACCTTC. Protein sequence: CASSLGRTEGTF. The V gene is TRBV7-9, the J gene TRBJ1-2, with D possibly being TRBD1 (6 bases). The CDR3 length is 12 residues. Germline V lookup: CDR1 SEHNR, CDR2 FQNEAQ (reference sequence). The V and J ends lost 1 base and 13 bases respectively, with 13 bases between them.

This chain connects TRBV10-3 to TRBJ2-5; TRBD2 might be the D (5 bases). Germline lookup yields CDR1 ENHRY and CDR2 SYGVKD. V was clipped by 5 bases and J by 5 bases, with 6 bases between them. This CDR3 comprises 11 residues. CDR3 loop: CAISRGETQYF. The CDR3 DNA sequence: TGTGCCATCAGTAGAGGGGAGACCCAGTACTTC.

There are a few counts of this clone. The chain employs TRBV7-9 and TRBJ1-1; TRBD1 aligns across 10 bases. J was trimmed by 1 base and V by 4 bases; bases with no gene match: 3. The CDR3 loop spans 15 amino acids. The V gene's germline CDR1 is SEHNR and CDR2 FQNEAQ (reference sequence). The chain's CDR3 is CASSSGDRGNTEAFF. Here the CDR3 DNA reads TGTGCCAGCAGCTCCGGGGACAGGGGGAACACTGAAGCTTTCTTT.

This chain uses TRBV28 with TRBJ2-1; 7 bases are shared with TRBD2. This CDR3 spans 15 amino acids. With V trimmed by 1 base and J by 3 bases, 3 bases remained unmatched. The germline V gene encodes CDR1 MDHEN and CDR2 SYDVKM. CDR3 protein: CASSLLASGYNEQFF. The DNA for the CDR3 is TGTGCCAGCAGTTTATTAGCTAGCGGCTACAATGAGCAGTTCTTC.

The chain combines TRBV19 with TRBJ1-5, with D maybe TRBD1 (5 bases). Trimming took 1 base from V and 6 from J, leaving 16 bases between them. The CDR3 sequence is 16 residues long. Germline loops: CDR1 LNHDA, CDR2 SQIVND (reference sequence). This CDR3 reads CASSIVGLVGGQPQHF. CDR3 nucleotide sequence: TGTGCCAGTAGTATAGTTGGACTCGTTGGGGGTCAGCCCCAGCATTTT.

The rearrangement joins TRBV5-1 to TRBJ2-3; 8 bases are a match to TRBD1. V trimming: 0 bases; J trimming: 4 bases; junction bases outside the gene matches: 4. CDR1 and CDR2 from the germline V gene are SGHRS and YFSETQ. This CDR3 has 15 residues. The CDR3 DNA reads TGCGCCAGCAGCTTGGCCGCGGACAGGGCAGATACGCAGTATTTT. Translating gives CASSLAADRADTQYF.

The chain joins TRBV18 to TRBJ2-5; D not resolved. The last part of the DNA fits TRBJ2-7 better; the J call may be wrong. The CDR3 is 12 amino acids. Per the germline V gene, CDR1 is KGHSH and CDR2 is LQKENI. The CDR3 reads CASSLNPYEQYF. The CDR3 DNA reads TGTGCCAGCTCACTTAATCCTTACGAGCAGTACTTC.

The chain recombines TRBV9 with TRBJ2-2; TRBD1 might be the D (5 bases). CDR1 is SGDLS, CDR2 YYNGEE, per germline. V lost 0 bases, J lost 3 bases, and 15 bases lay in between. The length of the CDR3 is 17 residues. The CDR3: CASSVDQVQGDTGELFF. Here the CDR3 DNA reads TGTGCCAGCAGCGTAGATCAGGTCCAGGGCGACACCGGGGAGCTGTTTTTT.

V is TRBV4-1 and J is TRBJ2-1; a possible D gene is TRBD2 (5 bases). Germline V gives CDR1 MGHRA, CDR2 YSYEKL. V was shortened by 2 bases and J by 4 bases, with 18 bases between the two germline ends. CDR3 length equals 17 residues. CDR3 protein: CASSQHAIRTGYNEQFF. The CDR3 nucleotides are TGCGCCAGCAGCCAACACGCTATACGGACTGGATACAATGAGCAGTTCTTC.

The chain employs TRBV29-1 and TRBJ1-1, with D possibly matching TRBD1 (6 bases). This CDR3 spans 12 amino acids. Germline V gives CDR1 SQVTM, CDR2 ANQGSEA. The V gene lost 5 bases and the J gene lost 5 bases, with 12 bases spanning the gap. The CDR3 sequence: CSVQGRGTEAFF. The CDR3 DNA is TGCAGCGTTCAGGGGCGTGGGACTGAAGCTTTCTTT. Combining the CDR3 with reference TRBV29-1 and TRBJ1-1 gives the whole variable domain SAVISQKPSRDICQRGTSLTIQCQVDSQVTMMFWYRQQPGQSLTLIATANQGSEATYESGFVIDKFPISRPNLTFSTLTVSNMSPEDSSIYLCSVQGRGTEAFFGQGTRLTVV.

J is TRBJ2-5 and V is TRBV7-9; weak D call: TRBD1 (6 bases). Germline V gives CDR1 SEHNR, CDR2 FQNEAQ (reference sequence). There are 15 residues in the CDR3. Trimming took off 0 bases at V and 5 bases at J, with 13 bases between the two ends. CDR3 in amino acids: CASSLARQVLETQYF. In DNA form, the CDR3 reads TGTGCCAGCAGCTTAGCTCGACAGGTACTCGAGACCCAGTACTTC.

Details on this clone: Other DNA sequences in this specimen translate into the identical CDR3. The J gene is TRBJ2-2, the V gene TRBV5-6, with 8 bases fitting TRBD1. V shed 1 base, J shed 4 bases, and the junction held 12 bases outside the gene matches. This CDR3 has 18 amino acids. Germline V gene lookup returns CDR1 SGHDT and CDR2 YYEEEE. The CDR3 loop is CASSLLLGQGASTGELFF. For the CDR3, the DNA is TGTGCCAGCAGCTTGCTCCTGGGGCAGGGGGCATCCACCGGGGAGCTGTTTTTT.

This clone has just one count. This chain links TRBV29-1 with TRBJ1-2, with a possible D match to TRBD1 (5 bases). The CDR3 totals 14 residues. The ends were cut back, 8 bases at V and 6 bases at J, with 22 bases in the middle. Germline V gene lookup returns CDR1 SQVTM and CDR2 ANQGSEA. This chain's CDR3 is CSSRFGGLYDGYTF. CDR3 sequence (DNA): TGCAGCTCGAGGTTCGGGGGACTCTACGATGGCTACACCTTC.

The chain combines TRBV27 with TRBJ2-3, with 7 bases fitting TRBD1. V lost 5 bases and J lost 4; bases outside the gene matches: 3. The CDR3 has 13 residues. Germline loops: CDR1 MNHEY, CDR2 SMNVEV (reference sequence). In DNA form, the CDR3 reads TGTGCCAGCAGTCCGCAGGGGGCAGATACGCAGTATTTT. It is translated as CASSPQGADTQYF.

The DNA for the CDR3 is TGTGCCAGCAGCTTAGGAACAGGCTACGAGCAGTACTTC. Protein: CASSLGTGYEQYF. V usage is TRBV7-3 and J usage is TRBJ2-7, with D possibly matching TRBD1 (5 bases). Per the germline V gene, CDR1 is SGHTA and CDR2 is FQGTGA. The CDR3 has 13 residues. V was clipped by 2 bases and J by 3 bases, with 8 bases between them.

V and J are TRBV6-9 and TRBJ1-2; no reliable D call. CDR1 and CDR2 from the germline V gene are MNHGY and SVAAGI. This CDR3 comprises 12 residues. V was shortened by 8 bases and J by 2 bases, with 9 bases between the two germline ends. The CDR3 bases are TGTGCCAGCCTCCGGCAGAACTATGGCTACACCTTC. As protein: CASLRQNYGYTF.

CDR3 sequence reads: CSIQGYYGYTF. The CDR3, as DNA: TGCAGTATACAAGGGTACTATGGCTACACCTTC. The rearrangement links TRBV20-1 to TRBJ1-2; D is unclear. Trimming removed 8 bases from V and 3 bases from J, with 10 bases in between. This CDR3 contains 11 residues. Germline V gene data show CDR1 as DFQATT and CDR2 as SNEGSKA (reference sequence).

Written as DNA, the CDR3 is TGTGCCAGCAGCCTAAGCGGGGGGGCCCCCAATGAGCAGTTCTTC. Its translation: CASSLSGGAPNEQFF. The chain uses TRBV7-3 and TRBJ2-1; 10 bases map to TRBD2. Germline V lookup: CDR1 SGHTA, CDR2 FQGTGA. The trim removed 5 bases at V and 6 bases at J, leaving 7 bases unmatched. The CDR3 has 15 residues.